The T cell receptor beta chain described here comes from a study of CD8 T cells in ankylosing spondylitis. On this clonotype itself: Its antigen is unknown.

Findings and limits, study-wide: Significantly higher representation of disease-linked clones was reported for matched ankylosing spondylitis synovial fluid. Blood from ankylosing spondylitis patients appeared to carry a characteristic roughly eight-variant TCR beta motif.

It was by quantitative 5'-RACE with molecular barcodes that TCR beta libraries were made. TCRdb called the 5' RACE reads again in MiXCR, with one record for every CDR3 protein. The data contain around 140,000 distinct CDR3 sequences, under 20% of them seen just once; the ten biggest clones take up about 30%. Trimming cost V 0 bases and J 0 bases; bases outside gene matches: 2. CDR3 length: 16 amino acids. Germline values: CDR1 SGDLS, CDR2 YYNGEE. Sequencing used blood, either unsorted or a sorted T cell fraction (not recorded which). The sequence came from a male donor with ankylosing spondylitis. V usage is TRBV9 and J usage is TRBJ2-5; TRBD2 agrees at 10 bases. The CDR3 bases are TGTGCCAGCAGCGTAGACCTAGCGGGAGACCAAGAGACCCAGTACTTC. It yields the protein CASSVDLAGDQETQYF.